A selection of T cell receptor beta chains follows, all from one sample in a study of graft-versus-host responses after intestinal transplantation. Profiled with immunoSEQ multiplex PCR; TCRdb holds only in-frame clones, not every one. The data hold about 110,000 clones, with approximately 92% observed a single time. No antigen has been identified for these receptors. Sequenced material: unstimulated CD8+ T cells sorted from spleen or lymph node cells, taken before intestinal transplant. These TCRs come from a human donor who received an intestinal transplant. The CDR3 runs from the conserved cysteine through the conserved F or W. D genes are given only for firm matches. Expanded clones are given a class, and other clones once, few, many or no size at all.

j_gene	d_gene	v_gene	abundance	CDR3nt	CDR3aa
TRBJ2-2	NA	TRBV19	once	TGTGCCAGTAGTACTAAGGGGAGGACGAACACCGGGGAGCTGTTTTTT	CASSTKGRTNTGELFF
TRBJ2-1	TRBD1	TRBV19	once	TGTGCCAGTGATTCCGGGACAGGGTACAATGAGCAGTTCTTC	CASDSGTGYNEQFF
TRBJ2-3	NA	TRBV30	NA	TGTGCCTGGGGCCGCGACCTTTCAGTCAACGATACGCAGTATTTT	CAWGRDLSVNDTQYF
TRBJ1-2	NA	TRBV30	NA	TGTGCCTGGGAGTACAGGGTGGGGAACGGCTACACCTTC	CAWEYRVGNGYTF
TRBJ2-1	TRBD1	TRBV6-5	NA	TGTGCCAGCAGCTCAATTAACAGGGGCAATGAGCAGTTCTTC	CASSSINRGNEQFF
TRBJ1-1	NA	TRBV6-1	NA	TGTGCCAGCAGTGAAGTCGACACTGAAGCTTTCTTT	CASSEVDTEAFF
TRBJ1-2	NA	TRBV5-4	NA	TGTGCCAGCAGCTTGGCCCAGCTTGTTAACTATGGCTACACCTTC	CASSLAQLVNYGYTF
TRBJ1-2	TRBD1	TRBV5-1	NA	TGCGCCAGCAGCTTGGAATTGACAGGGGGAAACTATGGCTACACCTTC	CASSLELTGGNYGYTF
TRBJ2-1	NA	TRBV4-1	NA	TGCGCCAGCAGCCAAGGCGTCGGGAATCAGCAGTTCTTC	CASSQGVGNQQFF
TRBJ2-2	NA	TRBV15	NA	TGTGCCACCAGCAGTACGGGAAGGGACACCGGGGAGCTGTTTTTT	CATSSTGRDTGELFF
TRBJ2-6	NA	TRBV29-1	NA	TGCAGCGTTGAAACCCCCACAAGGGCTGGGGCCAACGTCCTGACTTTC	CSVETPTRAGANVLTF
TRBJ2-1	NA	TRBV19	NA	TGTGCCAGTAGTATGGGATATCCGCGAAATGAGCAGTTCTTC	CASSMGYPRNEQFF
TRBJ2-7	NA	TRBV6-1	NA	TGTGCCAGCAGCGGGACTCGATCGAACTACGAGCAGTACTTC	CASSGTRSNYEQYF
TRBJ2-3	TRBD2	TRBV15	NA	TGTGCCACCAGCAGTGGCGGGAGAAGCACAGATACGCAGTATTTT	CATSSGGRSTDTQYF
TRBJ2-5	NA	TRBV11-2	NA	TGTGCCAGCAGGCCAGGGACGACAAAAGAGACCCAGTACTTC	CASRPGTTKETQYF
TRBJ2-7	TRBD1	TRBV5-4	NA	TGTGCCAGCAGCGACCCAGGGGGTGGCGAGCAGTACTTC	CASSDPGGGEQYF
TRBJ1-5	NA	TRBV12-5	NA	TGTGCTAGTGGTTTTAGTGAGGGACAGCCCCAGCATTTT	CASGFSEGQPQHF
TRBJ2-1	NA	TRBV2	once	TGTGCCAGCAGTATAGCCGCCGGTCTTGGGGTCAATGAGCAGTTCTTC	CASSIAAGLGVNEQFF
TRBJ2-7	NA	TRBV28	NA	TGTGCCAGCAGTTTTAGCACACAAAACTACGAGCAGTACTTC	CASSFSTQNYEQYF
TRBJ2-1	TRBD1	TRBV9	NA	TGTGCCAGCAGCCTCGAGGGGGGAGGGGACAGGGGTTACAATGAGCAGTTCTTC	CASSLEGGGDRGYNEQFF
TRBJ2-7	NA	TRBV5-8	few	TGTGCCAGCAGCTTGGAGAAGTTATCCTACGAGCAGTACTTC	CASSLEKLSYEQYF
TRBJ1-1	NA	TRBV27	NA	TGTGCCAGCAGTTTTCTAGCCCGGATGAACACTGAAGCTTTCTTT	CASSFLARMNTEAFF
TRBJ2-7	NA	TRBV5-4	NA	TGTGCCAGCAGCCCGTCGGGGGACGGAGGTGGCGAGCAGTACTTC	CASSPSGDGGGEQYF
TRBJ1-2	NA	TRBV4-1	NA	TGCGCCAGCAGCCAAGACCCCGGGATGAATAACTATGGCTACACCTTC	CASSQDPGMNNYGYTF
TRBJ2-7	NA	TRBV9	NA	TGTGCCAGCAGCGTAGAGTCAACGTGGGGGGACGAGCAGTACTTC	CASSVESTWGDEQYF
TRBJ2-7	TRBD2	TRBV29-1	NA	TGCAGCGTTGAATACCTAGCGGGAGGATCCTACGAGCAGTACTTC	CSVEYLAGGSYEQYF
TRBJ2-1	NA	TRBV9	NA	TGTGCCAGCAGCGTAGAGTTGGGTCGTATCAATGAGCAGTTCTTC	CASSVELGRINEQFF
TRBJ2-1	TRBD2	TRBV30	NA	TGTGCCTGGAGTGGGTCTAGCGGGACCCCGAGCTCCTACAATGAGCAGTTCTTC	CAWSGSSGTPSSYNEQFF
TRBJ2-1	TRBD2	TRBV4-2	NA	TGTGCCAGCAGCCAAGATACGGGAGGGGTTTTATACAATGAGCAGTTCTTC	CASSQDTGGVLYNEQFF
TRBJ2-7	NA	TRBV28	NA	TGTGCCAGCAGTTTATGGGCTAGCCAAAACTACGAGCAGTACTTC	CASSLWASQNYEQYF
TRBJ1-1	NA	TRBV5-6	NA	TGTGCCAGCAGCCTCCGCGCGGCTGAAGCTTTCTTT	CASSLRAAEAFF
TRBJ2-1	NA	TRBV13	once	TGTGCCAGCAGCCACTACGAGAGTCTGTCGGATGAGCAGTTCTTC	CASSHYESLSDEQFF
TRBJ2-7	NA	TRBV11-2	NA	TGTGCCAGCAGTCCATTCAGGAGACCCTACGAGCAGTACTTC	CASSPFRRPYEQYF
TRBJ1-1	NA	TRBV6-5	NA	TGTGCCAGCAGCATAGCAATCGAAAAGAACACTGAAGCTTTCTTT	CASSIAIEKNTEAFF
TRBJ2-3	NA	TRBV6-5	NA	TGTGCCAGCAGTTACCCGACCGGGGGTACCACAGATACGCAGTATTTT	CASSYPTGGTTDTQYF